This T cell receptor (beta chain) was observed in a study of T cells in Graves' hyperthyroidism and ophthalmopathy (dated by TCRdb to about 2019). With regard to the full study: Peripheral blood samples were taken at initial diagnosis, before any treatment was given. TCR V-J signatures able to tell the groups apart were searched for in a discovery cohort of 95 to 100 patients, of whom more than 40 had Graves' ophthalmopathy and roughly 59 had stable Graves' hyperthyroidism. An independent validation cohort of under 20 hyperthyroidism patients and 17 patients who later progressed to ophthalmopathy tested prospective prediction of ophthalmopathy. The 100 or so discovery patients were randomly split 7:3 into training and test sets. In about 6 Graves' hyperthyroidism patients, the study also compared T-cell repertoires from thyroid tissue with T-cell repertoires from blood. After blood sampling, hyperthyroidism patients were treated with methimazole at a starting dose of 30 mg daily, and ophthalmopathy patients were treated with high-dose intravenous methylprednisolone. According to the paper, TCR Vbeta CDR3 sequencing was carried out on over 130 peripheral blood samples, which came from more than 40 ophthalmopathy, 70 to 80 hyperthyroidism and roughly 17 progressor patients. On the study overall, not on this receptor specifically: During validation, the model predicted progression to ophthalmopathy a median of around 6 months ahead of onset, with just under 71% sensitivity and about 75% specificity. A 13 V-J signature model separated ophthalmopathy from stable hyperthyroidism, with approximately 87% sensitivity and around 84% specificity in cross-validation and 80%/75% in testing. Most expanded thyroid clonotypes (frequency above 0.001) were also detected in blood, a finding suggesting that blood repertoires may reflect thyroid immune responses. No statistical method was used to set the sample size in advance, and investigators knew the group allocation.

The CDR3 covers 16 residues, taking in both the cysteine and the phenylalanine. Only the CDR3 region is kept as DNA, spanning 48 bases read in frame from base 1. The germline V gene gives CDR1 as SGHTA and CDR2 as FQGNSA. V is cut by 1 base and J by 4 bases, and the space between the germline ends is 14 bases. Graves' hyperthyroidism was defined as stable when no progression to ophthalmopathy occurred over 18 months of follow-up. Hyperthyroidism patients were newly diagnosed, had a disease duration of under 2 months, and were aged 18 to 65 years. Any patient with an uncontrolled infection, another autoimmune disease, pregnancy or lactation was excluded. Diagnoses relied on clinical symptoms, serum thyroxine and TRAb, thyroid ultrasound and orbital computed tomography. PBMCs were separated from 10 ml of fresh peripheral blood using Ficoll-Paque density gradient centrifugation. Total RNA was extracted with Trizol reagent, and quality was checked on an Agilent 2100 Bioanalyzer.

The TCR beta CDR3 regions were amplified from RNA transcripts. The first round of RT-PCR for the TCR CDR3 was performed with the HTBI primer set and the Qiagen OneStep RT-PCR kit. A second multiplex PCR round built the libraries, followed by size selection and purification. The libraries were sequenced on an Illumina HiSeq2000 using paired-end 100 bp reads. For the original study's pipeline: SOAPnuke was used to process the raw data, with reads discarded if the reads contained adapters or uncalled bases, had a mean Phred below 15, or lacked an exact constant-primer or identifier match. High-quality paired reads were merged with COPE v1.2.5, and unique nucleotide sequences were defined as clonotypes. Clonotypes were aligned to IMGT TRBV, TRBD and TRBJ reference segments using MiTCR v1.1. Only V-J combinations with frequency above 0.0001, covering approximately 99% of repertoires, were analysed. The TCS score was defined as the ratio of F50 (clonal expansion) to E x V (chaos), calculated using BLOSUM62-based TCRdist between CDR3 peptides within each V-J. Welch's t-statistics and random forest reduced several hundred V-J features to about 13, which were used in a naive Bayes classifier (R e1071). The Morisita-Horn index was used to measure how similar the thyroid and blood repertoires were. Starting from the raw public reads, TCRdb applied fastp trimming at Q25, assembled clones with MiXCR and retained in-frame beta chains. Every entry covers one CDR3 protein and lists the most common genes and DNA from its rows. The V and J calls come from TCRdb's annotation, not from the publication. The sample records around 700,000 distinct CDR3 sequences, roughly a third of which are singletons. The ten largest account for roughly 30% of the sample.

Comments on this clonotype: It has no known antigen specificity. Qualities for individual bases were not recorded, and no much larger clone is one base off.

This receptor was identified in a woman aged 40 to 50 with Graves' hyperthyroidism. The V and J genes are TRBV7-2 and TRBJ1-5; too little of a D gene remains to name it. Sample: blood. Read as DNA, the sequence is TGTGCCAGCAGCTTAGGGCTAGCGAGCAGTAATCAGCCCCAGCATTTT. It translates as CASSLGLASSNQPQHF.